The sequence of this T cell receptor (beta chain) was determined in a study of blood T cell repertoires in COVID-19 (dated by TCRdb to the early 2020s). With respect to the entire study: Samples from collaborators originated in the United States, Italy and Spain and spanned both the acute and convalescent phases of COVID-19. A de-identified subject ID, COVID-19 status, age in years and sex were almost always included in the sample metadata. A freely available public database, intended as a resource for researchers studying the immune response to SARS-CoV-2, is where the repertoires were released. HLA class I and class II types, where available, came from metadata supplied by the sample provider rather than from assay-based typing. Samples came from the ongoing ImmuneRACE study (first 160 participants) plus 1,254 subjects from 6 global collaborators. Deeply sampled blood TCRbeta repertoires from subjects exposed to, actively infected with, or recovered from COVID-19 were included in the dataset. The material from the prospective study consisted of cDNA or gDNA derived from T cells, B-cell-depleted T cells, or PBMCs. The research as a whole found: Clinical and demographic metadata were provided uncurated, with the amount varying by source and participant.

Each collaborating institution followed its own protocols to collect whole blood in K2EDTA tubes. For TCRbeta analysis, collaborators shipped samples as frozen whole blood, isolated PBMCs, or DNA extracted from either of those sample types. A word on this clone: The antigen it recognizes is unknown. No clone much larger than this one lies a single base away; base qualities are absent.

TCRbeta CDR3 regions were amplified from genomic DNA by means of the immunoSEQ Assay, a bias-controlled multiplex PCR. Turning to the authors' computational methods: The number of nucleated cells in each sample was estimated by amplification of reference gene primers within the assay. To quantify the absolute abundance of each unique TCRbeta CDR3 rearrangement, sequence reads were collapsed and filtered. For each sample, productive Simpson clonality was calculated as the square root of Simpson's diversity index across productive rearrangements. Drawn from immuneACCESS, this table holds only the in-frame rearrangements with V and J called that TCRdb kept. Clones are partly lost; checked studies trace under half to an unresolved V gene and leave the rest unexplained. V and J calls plus clone size are reproduced from that table; the DNA served to infer D and trimming. The sample profile shows approximately 210,000 clones; approximately 86% of them were found once. About 3.9% of the sample goes to the ten largest clones.

Sequenced: peripheral blood. The receptor was isolated from a woman at least 80 years old with acute or convalescent COVID-19.

The CDR3 region reads CASSQDTNTEAFF. The DNA sequence is as follows: TGTGCCAGCAGCCAGGACACGAACACTGAAGCTTTCTTT. This sequence uses TRBV6-2 or TRBV6-3 and TRBJ1-1; a weak D assignment points to TRBD1 (5 bases agree). The CDR3, cysteine through phenylalanine, is 13 amino acids long. The only DNA kept is the CDR3, 39 bases in frame from the first base. The germline V gene encodes CDR1 MNHEY and CDR2 SVGEGT. The V end loses 6 bases and the J end loses 1 base, and a stretch of 9 bases separates them.